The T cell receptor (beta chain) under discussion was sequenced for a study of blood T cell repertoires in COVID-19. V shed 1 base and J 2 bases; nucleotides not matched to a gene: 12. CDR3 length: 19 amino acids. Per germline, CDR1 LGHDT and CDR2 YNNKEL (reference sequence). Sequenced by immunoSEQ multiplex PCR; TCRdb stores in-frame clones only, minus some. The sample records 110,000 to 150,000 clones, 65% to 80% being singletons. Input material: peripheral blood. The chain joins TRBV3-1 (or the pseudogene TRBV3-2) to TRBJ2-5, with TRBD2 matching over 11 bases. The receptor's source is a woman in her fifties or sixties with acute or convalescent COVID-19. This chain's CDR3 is CASSQARPGLAVGQETQYF. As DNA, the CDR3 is TGTGCCAGCAGCCAAGCCAGGCCGGGACTAGCGGTTGGACAAGAGACCCAGTACTTC.